This paragraph covers one T cell receptor (beta chain) sequence. Its antigen is still unknown. This specimen belongs to a study of T cells after yellow fever vaccination. Whole-study findings and limits: FACS-sorted repertoires could harbor abundant contaminating bulk-population clonotypes. Boosting was followed by the reappearance of most primary-vaccination clones (approximately 97% CD4, roughly 90% CD8).

The TCR cDNA carried a universal primer site and UMIs from 5'RACE template switching. Via MiXCR, TCRdb re-called the 5' RACE reads, giving one row per CDR3 protein. The data contain around 400,000 distinct CDR3 sequences, 11% of them singletons. Germline CDR1 is LGHNA and CDR2 is YSLEER. V dropped 0 bases and J dropped 4 bases, with 15 bases sitting between them. This CDR3 has 16 amino acids. The V and J genes are TRBV4-3 and TRBJ1-2; D unclear. The receptor's source is a man aged 18 to 30 who received the YFV17D yellow fever vaccine. The sequencing here drew on PBMCs, taken on the day of the first yellow fever vaccination. DNA for the CDR3: TGCGCCAGCAGCCAAGATTCGACCGGACCGAGCTATGGCTACACCTTC. It translates to CASSQDSTGPSYGYTF.